This T cell receptor (beta chain) came from a study of blood T cell repertoires in COVID-19. About the study: Sample material is recorded as cDNA or gDNA derived from T cells, B-cell-depleted T cells, or PBMCs.

Looked up from germline, CDR1 is LNHDA and CDR2 is SQIVND (reference sequence). V shed 3 bases, J shed 3 bases, and the junction held 8 bases outside the gene matches. The CDR3 is made up of 15 amino acids. Using immunoSEQ multiplex PCR, the repertoire was profiled, and TCRdb retains in-frame clones only, with some absent. The sample records 240,000 or so clones, approximately 91% being singletons. Sequenced input: peripheral blood. This chain joins TRBV19 and TRBJ2-7; 7 nucleotides match TRBD1. This clonotype originated in a woman aged 30 to 39 with acute or convalescent COVID-19. In DNA, the CDR3 is TGTGCCAGTAGTATTTCCACAGGGGAGTACTACGAGCAGTACTTC. Amino acids: CASSISTGEYYEQYF.